This passage covers 8 T cell receptor beta chains from one sample sequenced in a study of cytomegalovirus exposure and HLA in healthy donors. PCR was performed using 60 Vbeta and 13 Jbeta primers. TCRdb keeps only in-frame clones here, not all; method: immunoSEQ multiplex PCR. Of 200,000 to 250,000 clones listed, more than 60% are singletons. The source material was PBMCs. These receptors were obtained from a woman aged 25-40 years in good health and CMV-seronegative.

The V call is TRBV11-2, the J call TRBJ2-1; 9 positions agree with TRBD1. CDR3 length: 14 residues. The germline V gene encodes CDR1 SGHAT and CDR2 FQNNGV. V lost 1 base to trimming and J lost 10 bases; unmatched junction nucleotides: 5. The CDR3 loop is CASSLANRGLEQFF. In DNA form, the CDR3 reads TGTGCCAGCAGCTTAGCTAACAGGGGGCTCGAGCAGTTCTTC.

This chain uses TRBV2 with TRBJ1-2; D is unresolved. The CDR3 is 15 amino acids. Trimming left V 4 bases short and J 0 bases short, with 12 bases between. Germline V CDR1 and CDR2: SNHLY, FYNNEI. CDR3 in amino acids: CASSATAATNYGYTF. CDR3 sequence (DNA): TGTGCCAGCAGTGCTACGGCGGCAACTAACTATGGCTACACCTTC.

The chain joins TRBV11-2 to TRBJ1-3; D remains unclear. This CDR3 is built from 14 residues. The germline CDR1 and CDR2 sequences are SGHAT and FQNNGV. V was shortened by 11 bases and J by 0 bases, with 14 bases between the two germline ends. CDR3 DNA: TGTGCCGGAATGGGCTCAAACTCTGGAAACACCATATATTTT. Protein: CAGMGSNSGNTIYF.

This clone appeared a few times. The sample carries other DNA sequences with the same CDR3. This sequence joins TRBV7-9 and TRBJ1-2; D not certain. V gave up 0 bases and J gave up 2 bases, with 7 bases separating them. CDR1 is SEHNR and CDR2 is FQNEAQ in the germline V gene (reference sequence). There are 14 residues in the CDR3. The CDR3 protein is CASSLASGNYGYTF. The CDR3 nucleotides read TGTGCCAGCAGCTTAGCTTCGGGGAACTATGGCTACACCTTC.

A single count supports this clone. This chain connects TRBV19 to TRBJ1-6, with unresolved D. CDR1 LNHDA and CDR2 SQIVND come from the germline V gene (reference sequence). This CDR3 has 14 residues. Trimming shortened V by 8 bases and J by 0 bases, and 8 bases separated the two germline ends. The CDR3 region has the DNA TGTGCCAGTGGGAGGGCCTCCTATAATTCACCCCTCCACTTT. Translating it yields CASGRASYNSPLHF.

The chain uses TRBV6-1 and TRBJ1-3; TRBD1 might be the D (6 bases). Germline V CDR1 and CDR2: MNHNS, SASEGT. The CDR3 covers 15 residues. Trimming stripped 6 bases from V and 5 bases from J, with 17 bases between. CDR3 in DNA: TGTGCCAGCAGACCAACCGAGACAGGAAGAAACACCATATATTTT. This translates into CASRPTETGRNTIYF.

This clone was observed a handful of times. V gene TRBV2 combines with J gene TRBJ2-5; possible D gene TRBD1, 5 bases. V lost 2 bases, J lost 9 bases, and 19 bases lay in between. The CDR3 extends over 15 amino acids. The germline gives CDR1 SNHLY, CDR2 FYNNEI. CDR3: CASSESLVNRRAQYF. The DNA of the CDR3 is TGTGCCAGCAGTGAATCCCTCGTCAACAGGAGAGCCCAGTACTTC.

The chain carries TRBV4-1 and TRBJ2-2; D is uncertain. The germline gives CDR1 MGHRA, CDR2 YSYEKL. This CDR3 region has 15 residues. With 1 base removed from V and 6 bases from J, the gap between germline ends came to 12 bases. The CDR3 here is CASSQASGSAGELFF. As DNA, the CDR3 is TGCGCCAGCAGCCAAGCTTCAGGCTCGGCCGGGGAGCTGTTTTTT.